The 7 T cell receptor beta chains presented below share a single source sample, sequenced in a study of OX40 agonist ivuxolimab in advanced cancers. Assay: immunoSEQ multiplex PCR; the TCRdb copy retains only in-frame clones and omits some. The sample yields more than 70,000 clones, 85% to 95% seen once. The material was CD4+ or CD8+ T cells sorted from blood, obtained in a trial of the OX40 agonist ivuxolimab. These TCRs come from an adult with an advanced solid tumor such as melanoma, head and neck, liver or kidney cancer.

V gene TRBV28 combines with J gene TRBJ1-1; D may be TRBD1 (6 bases). The CDR3 extends over 18 amino acids. Deletions cut 2 bases from V and 0 bases from J, with 19 bases between. Germline V gene sequence: CDR1 MDHEN, CDR2 SYDVKM. Here the CDR3 DNA reads TGTGCCAGCAGTTTAGGGGCAGGGGAGTGGAGCATGAACACTGAAGCTTTCTTT. As protein: CASSLGAGEWSMNTEAFF.

The V and J genes are TRBV6-6 and TRBJ2-7; D might be TRBD1 (5 bases). This CDR3 is built from 14 residues. Germline lookup yields CDR1 MNHNY and CDR2 SVGAGI (reference sequence). Trimming took 6 bases from V and 5 from J, leaving 17 bases between them. This chain's CDR3 is CASRDPSGPHEQYF. The CDR3 DNA is TGTGCCAGCAGGGATCCGTCAGGGCCCCACGAGCAGTACTTC.

The J gene is TRBJ2-7, the V gene TRBV27; a possible D gene is TRBD2 (7 bases). The V end was cut by 1 base, the J end by 2 bases, with 15 bases between. The length of the CDR3 is 16 residues. Looked up from germline, CDR1 is MNHEY and CDR2 is SMNVEV (reference sequence). Written as DNA, the CDR3 is TGTGCCAGCAGTTTATATCCGCCGGGGGGCCCCTACGAGCAGTACTTC. Its protein product is CASSLYPPGGPYEQYF.

The rearrangement uses TRBV7-2 and TRBJ2-5; TRBD1 agrees at 9 bases. The germline V gene has CDR1 SGHTA and CDR2 FQGNSA. The CDR3 totals 15 residues. V dropped 4 bases and J dropped 4; count of bases not matched to a gene: 7. The CDR3 sequence: CASSSVTGGGETQYF. CDR3 in DNA: TGTGCCAGCAGCTCCGTGACAGGGGGGGGAGAGACCCAGTACTTC.

The chain joins TRBV7-8 to TRBJ2-7; D unresolved. The CDR3 spans 16 residues. CDR1 is SGHVS and CDR2 is FQNEAQ in the germline V gene. Trimming left V 3 bases short and J 3 bases short, with 18 bases between. The CDR3 DNA follows: TGTGCCAGCAGCTTTGACCCGTTTGATCTGGGCTACGAGCAGTACTTC. Translated, it gives CASSFDPFDLGYEQYF.

The chain has TRBV7-3 and TRBJ1-1; D is unclear. CDR1 SGHTA and CDR2 FQGTGA come from the germline V gene. This CDR3 spans 13 amino acids. V dropped 8 bases and J dropped 7 bases, with 17 bases sitting between them. The CDR3 loop is CASLKNWGSEAFF. DNA for the CDR3: TGTGCCAGCCTTAAGAACTGGGGAAGTGAAGCTTTCTTT.

The V gene is TRBV4-1, the J gene TRBJ2-5, with D perhaps TRBD1 (6 bases). Trimming removed 5 bases at V and 2 bases at J, with 9 bases between. The CDR3 spans 13 residues. Germline-derived CDR1 and CDR2 are MGHRA and YSYEKL. CDR3: CASSDRGQETQYF. The CDR3 DNA reads as TGCGCCAGCAGCGATAGGGGGCAAGAGACCCAGTACTTC.